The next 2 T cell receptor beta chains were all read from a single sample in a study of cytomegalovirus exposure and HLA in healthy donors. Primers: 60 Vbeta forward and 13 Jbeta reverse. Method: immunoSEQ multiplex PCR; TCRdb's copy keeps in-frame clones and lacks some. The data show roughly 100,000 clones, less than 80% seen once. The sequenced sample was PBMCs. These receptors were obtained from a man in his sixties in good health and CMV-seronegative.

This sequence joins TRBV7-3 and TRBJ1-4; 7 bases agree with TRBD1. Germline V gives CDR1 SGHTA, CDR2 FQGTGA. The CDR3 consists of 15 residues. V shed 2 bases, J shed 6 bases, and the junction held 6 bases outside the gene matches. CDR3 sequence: CASSLWGRGHEKLFF. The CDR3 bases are TGTGCCAGCAGCTTATGGGGTAGGGGGCATGAAAAACTGTTTTTT.

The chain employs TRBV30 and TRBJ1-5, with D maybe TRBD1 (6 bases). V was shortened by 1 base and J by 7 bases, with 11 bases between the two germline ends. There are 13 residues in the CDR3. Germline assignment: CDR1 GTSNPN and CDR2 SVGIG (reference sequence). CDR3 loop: CAWSDRVQQPQHF. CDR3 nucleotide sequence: TGTGCCTGGAGTGACAGGGTCCAACAGCCCCAGCATTTT.